This TCR beta chain was identified in a study of T cells after yellow fever vaccination. The CDR3 spans 15 residues. CDR1 is SGHRS, CDR2 YFSETQ, per germline. V was trimmed by 2 bases and J by 6 bases, leaving 14 bases between them. In its sample, this clonotype was seen many times. 5'RACE template switching added a universal primer site and UMIs to TCR cDNA. TCRdb redid the calling of the 5' RACE reads with MiXCR, one entry per CDR3 protein. The sample lists a few hundred thousand distinct CDR3 sequences; about 5.2% were seen once. The clonotype was recovered from a man younger than 35 who received the YFV17D yellow fever vaccine. The sequencing used CD4+ T cells sorted from PBMCs, collected on the day of the yellow fever booster vaccination. The chain has TRBV5-1 and TRBJ1-4, with D unclear. This chain's CDR3 is CASSFFPGEDEKLFF. DNA of the CDR3: TGCGCCAGCAGCTTCTTTCCCGGTGAGGATGAAAAACTGTTTTTT.